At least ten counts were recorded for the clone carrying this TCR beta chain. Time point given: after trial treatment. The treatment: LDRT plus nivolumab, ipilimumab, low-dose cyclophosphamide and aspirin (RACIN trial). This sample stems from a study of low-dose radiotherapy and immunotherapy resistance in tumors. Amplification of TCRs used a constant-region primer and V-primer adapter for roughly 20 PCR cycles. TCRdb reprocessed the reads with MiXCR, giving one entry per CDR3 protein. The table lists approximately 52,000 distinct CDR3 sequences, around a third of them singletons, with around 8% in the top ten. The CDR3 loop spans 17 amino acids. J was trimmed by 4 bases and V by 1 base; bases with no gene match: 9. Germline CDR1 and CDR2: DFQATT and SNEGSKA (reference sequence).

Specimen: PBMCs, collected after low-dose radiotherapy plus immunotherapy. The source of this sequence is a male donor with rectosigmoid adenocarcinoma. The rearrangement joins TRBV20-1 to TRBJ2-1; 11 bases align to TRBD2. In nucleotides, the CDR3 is TGCAGTGCTAGAGGCGAAGCGGGACTAGCGGATTACAATGAGCAGTTCTTC. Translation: CSARGEAGLADYNEQFF.